This T cell receptor (beta chain) was documented in a study of blood T cells in healthy people across ages. Study-wide background: About one barcoded beta molecule per two T cells came from capture by template switching.

Unmatched junction bases numbered 11, after V lost 5 bases and J lost 5 bases. The CDR3 loop spans 15 amino acids. The germline CDR1 and CDR2 sequences are SGHTA and FQGNSA. Each donor had 8 to 10 milliliters of peripheral blood drawn. PCR was performed a second time for roughly 7 to 12 cycles using a sample-barcoded 5' primer and a J-beta primer mix. Every sample produced at least 3 million CDR3-containing paired-end reads. From the 5' RACE reads, TCRdb called clonotypes with MiXCR, one entry per CDR3 protein. The profile shows approximately 760,000 distinct CDR3 sequences, roughly 25% of them singletons. These sequences were also reported in another study, on T cells of mothers and their children.

The specimen was blood. The chain is built from TRBV7-2 and TRBJ2-5, with TRBD1 matching over 7 bases. The sequence derives from a boy aged 5-17 years in good health. The CDR3 region has the DNA TGTGCCAGCAGCCCACAGACAGGGTTGGTGGAGACCCAGTACTTC. Its protein product is CASSPQTGLVETQYF.